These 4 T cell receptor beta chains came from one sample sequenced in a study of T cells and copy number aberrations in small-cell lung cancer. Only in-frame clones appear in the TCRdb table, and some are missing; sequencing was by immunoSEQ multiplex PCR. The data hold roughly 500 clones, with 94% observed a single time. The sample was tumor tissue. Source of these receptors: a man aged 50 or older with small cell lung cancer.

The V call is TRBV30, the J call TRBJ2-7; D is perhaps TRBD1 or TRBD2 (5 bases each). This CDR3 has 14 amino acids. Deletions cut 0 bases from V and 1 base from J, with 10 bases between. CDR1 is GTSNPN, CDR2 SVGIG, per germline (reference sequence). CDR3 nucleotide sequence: TGTGCCTGGAGTGTTGGGACCACATCCTACGAGCAGTACTTC. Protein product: CAWSVGTTSYEQYF. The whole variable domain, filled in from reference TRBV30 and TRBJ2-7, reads SQTIHQWPATLVQPVGSPLSLECTVEGTSNPNLYWYRQAAGRGLQLLFYSVGIGQISSEVPQNLSASRPQDRQFILSSKKLLLSDSGFYLCAWSVGTTSYEQYFGPGTRLTVT.

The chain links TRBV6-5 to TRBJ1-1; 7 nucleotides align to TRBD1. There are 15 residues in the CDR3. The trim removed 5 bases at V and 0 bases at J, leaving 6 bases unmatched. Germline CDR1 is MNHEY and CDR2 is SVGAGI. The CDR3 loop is CASSPRTGLNTEAFF. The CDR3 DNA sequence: TGTGCCAGCAGTCCAAGGACAGGACTGAACACTGAAGCTTTCTTT.

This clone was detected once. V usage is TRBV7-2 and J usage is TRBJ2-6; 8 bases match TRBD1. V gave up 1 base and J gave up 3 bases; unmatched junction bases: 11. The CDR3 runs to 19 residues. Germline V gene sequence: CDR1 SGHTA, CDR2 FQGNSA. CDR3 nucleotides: TGTGCCAGCAGCTTAGTGGTAGCGGCAGGGGGCAATGGGGCCAACGTCCTGACTTTC. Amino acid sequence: CASSLVVAAGGNGANVLTF.

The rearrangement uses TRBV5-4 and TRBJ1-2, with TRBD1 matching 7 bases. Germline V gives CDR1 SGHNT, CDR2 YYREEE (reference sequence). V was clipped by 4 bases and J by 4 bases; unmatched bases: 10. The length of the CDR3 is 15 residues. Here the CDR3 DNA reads TGTGCCAGCAGCCCAAAGGAGGGGGCCGGCTATGGCTACACCTTC. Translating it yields CASSPKEGAGYGYTF.